The present TCR beta chain was sequenced within a study of T cell responses to AZD1222 COVID-19 vaccine. Study at large: Pooled together were second doses at about 4 or about 12 weeks.

Study-wide findings and caveats: Clonal diversity was possibly underestimated, and white British individuals and females predominated among donors. In all cases, repertoires were sampled only after the peak T cell response. Once two AZD1222 doses were given, Spike-specific TCR breadth and depth went up.

This clone was counted a few times. Its specificity is not known. The method was immunoSEQ multiplex PCR; TCRdb's version includes in-frame clones alone and lacks a portion of them. The sample includes 100,000 to 150,000 clones, 70% to 90% of them seen just once. CDR1 and CDR2 from the germline V gene are GTSNPN and SVGIG (reference sequence). V gave up 0 bases and J gave up 1 base, with 13 bases separating them. This CDR3 has 16 residues. The receptor was isolated from an adult in good health. The chain is built from TRBV30 and TRBJ1-3; tentatively, D is TRBD1 (6 bases). The starting material was peripheral blood, obtained on day 0 of AZD1222 vaccination. In DNA, the CDR3 is TGTGCCTGGAGTGTACAACGGACAGCGTCTGGAAACACCATATATTTT. This gives the protein CAWSVQRTASGNTIYF.